The present T cell receptor (beta chain) was sequenced within a study of tumor-infiltrating lymphocytes in localized non-small cell lung cancer. Study-level results: No link was found between tumor T-cell fraction and recurrence-free survival. Tumors had more T cell infiltration than uninvolved lung, per TCRbeta sequencing and CD3 counts.

Here immunoSEQ multiplex PCR was the method, and the copy in TCRdb shows in-frame clones only, minus some. The table has about 21,000 clones, around 80% seen once. Between the trimmed V and J ends, which lost 3 bases and 4 bases, there was a span of 15 bases. The CDR3 sequence is 15 residues long. Germline V gene data show CDR1 as MDHEN and CDR2 as SYDVKM. To note about this clone: Its specificity is unknown.

This TCR came from a human donor with non-small cell lung cancer. Sequencing input: lung tumor tissue. The chain carries TRBV28 and TRBJ2-5, with a possible D match to TRBD2 (6 bases). CDR3 DNA sequence: TGTGCCAGCAGTTTCGACCAGGGAGGCAGAGAGACCCAGTACTTC. This gives the protein CASSFDQGGRETQYF.